This record covers a single T cell receptor beta chain. Its target is not known. PCR primers comprised 60 Vbeta and 13 Jbeta primers. TCRdb keeps only in-frame clones here, not all; method: immunoSEQ multiplex PCR. Its listing shows just over 150,000 clones. The source of the sample is a study of cytomegalovirus exposure and HLA in healthy donors. Turning to the study itself: When just under 400 donors were genotyped, just over 80% of them were found to fall in the Caucasian-associated ancestry cluster. Study-level points and caveats: About 87% or about 30% of the time was how often most TCR beta V segments were productive, according to an earlier analysis. A few chains tied to CMV proved CMV antigen-specific in vitro.

This sequence was found in a man under 40 in good health and CMV-seronegative. Sequencing used PBMCs.

The CDR3 nucleotides are TGTGCCAGCAGCTCGGACAGCTCTGGAAACACCATATATTTT. As protein: CASSSDSSGNTIYF. V and J are TRBV5-6 and TRBJ1-3; perhaps TRBD1 as D (6 bases). The CDR3 extends over 14 amino acids. The V end lost 3 bases, the J end lost 0 bases, and 7 bases lay between the germline ends. Germline V lookup: CDR1 SGHDT, CDR2 YYEEEE.